Below are 16 T cell receptor beta chains sequenced from a single sample in a study of blood T cell repertoires in COVID-19. TCRdb keeps only in-frame clones here, not all; method: immunoSEQ multiplex PCR. Of about 15,000 clones listed, more than 75% are singletons. The source material was peripheral blood. Receptor source: a man aged 60 to 69 with active or convalescent COVID-19.

CDR3 sequence (DNA): TGTGCCAGCAGCCAAGGAGGAGTCGAGCAGTACTTC. Translated, it gives CASSQGGVEQYF. This chain joins TRBV3-1 (or the pseudogene TRBV3-2) and TRBJ2-7; D is unclear. Trimming shortened V by 1 base and J by 6 bases, and 7 bases separated the two germline ends. CDR1 LGHDT and CDR2 YNNKEL come from the germline V gene (reference sequence). The CDR3 spans 12 residues.

The chain carries TRBV6-2 or TRBV6-3 and TRBJ2-7, with a tentative D call TRBD1 (7 bases). Trimming pared 5 bases from V and 4 bases from J, leaving 21 bases between. The CDR3 consists of 16 residues. Germline V gene sequence: CDR1 MNHEY, CDR2 SVGEGT. CDR3 sequence (DNA): TGTGCCAGCAGTGCAGGGGGGACTTCCAGGGGGTACGAGCAGTACTTC. It yields the protein CASSAGGTSRGYEQYF.

The chain employs TRBV30 and TRBJ2-7; 10 bases fit TRBD1. The V gene's germline CDR1 is GTSNPN and CDR2 SVGIG (reference sequence). The CDR3 spans 15 residues. V shed 0 bases and J 5 bases; nucleotides not matched to a gene: 7. CDR3 nucleotides: TGTGCCTGGAGTGTACCCGGGACAGGGGCCCACGAGCAGTACTTC. As protein: CAWSVPGTGAHEQYF.

V gene TRBV28 combines with J gene TRBJ1-5; no clear D. Between the trimmed V and J ends, which lost 3 bases and 0 bases, there was a span of 12 bases. The CDR3 runs 16 residues. From germline, CDR1 is MDHEN and CDR2 SYDVKM. In DNA, the CDR3 is TGTGCCAGCAGTTTGATTCCGAGGGATAGCAATCAGCCCCAGCATTTT. Translating gives CASSLIPRDSNQPQHF.

The chain combines TRBV7-9 with TRBJ1-4; D gene unclear. The CDR3 runs to 14 residues. Germline assignment: CDR1 SEHNR and CDR2 FQNEAQ (reference sequence). Trimming cost V 1 base and J 4 bases, with 7 bases left between them. CDR3 DNA: TGTGCCAGCAGCTTAGGGAGCAATAATGAAAAACTGTTTTTT. It is translated as CASSLGSNNEKLFF.

The chain employs TRBV2 and TRBJ1-5; 8 nucleotides agree with TRBD1. The V and J ends lost 8 bases and 1 base, in that order; junction bases with no gene match: 4. Looked up from germline, CDR1 is SNHLY and CDR2 is FYNNEI. The CDR3 spans 14 residues. The CDR3 DNA reads TGTGCCAGCTGCAGGGGGCTGAGCAATCAGCCCCAGCATTTT. Its protein is CASCRGLSNQPQHF.

The chain recombines TRBV5-1 with TRBJ2-7; TRBD2 might be the D (7 bases). In germline, CDR1 is SGHRS, CDR2 YFSETQ. V shed 5 bases and J shed 1 base, with 19 bases lying between them. This CDR3 has 16 residues. CDR3 protein: CASRPEIRGGSYEQYF. The CDR3 nucleotides read TGCGCCAGCAGGCCCGAGATTAGGGGGGGTTCCTACGAGCAGTACTTC.

The rearrangement links TRBV30 to TRBJ1-3; the D is unclear. CDR3 length equals 12 residues. Germline V CDR1 and CDR2: GTSNPN, SVGIG (reference sequence). Trimming stripped 1 base from V and 4 bases from J, with 5 bases between. The CDR3 here is CAWSALGNTIYF. The CDR3 DNA reads TGTGCCTGGAGTGCGCTAGGAAACACCATATATTTT.

V gene TRBV5-6 combines with J gene TRBJ1-5; possible D gene TRBD1, 5 bases. The length of the CDR3 is 14 residues. V was shortened by 3 bases and J by 2 bases, with 9 bases between the two germline ends. Germline lookup yields CDR1 SGHDT and CDR2 YYEEEE. The CDR3: CASSWGMGNQPQHF. For the CDR3, the DNA is TGTGCCAGCAGCTGGGGCATGGGCAATCAGCCCCAGCATTTT. The complete variable domain, with remaining parts taken from reference TRBV5-6 and TRBJ1-5, reads DAGVTQSPTHLIKTRGQQVTLRCSPKSGHDTVSWYQQALGQGPQFIFQYYEEEERQRGNFPDRFSGHQFPNYSSELNVNALLLGDSALYLCASSWGMGNQPQHFGDGTRLSIL.

A single count supports this clone. The chain uses TRBV19 and TRBJ1-6, with 8 bases matching TRBD1. The CDR3 runs to 13 residues. The V and J ends lost 7 bases and 9 bases, in that order; junction bases with no gene match: 5. Germline CDR1 reads LNHDA; CDR2 reads SQIVND (reference sequence). The CDR3 loop reads CASKGQGTSPLHF. DNA for the CDR3: TGTGCCAGTAAAGGACAGGGTACTTCACCCCTCCACTTT.

The chain links TRBV5-4 to TRBJ2-1; 12 bases line up with TRBD2. V lost 4 bases to trimming and J lost 4 bases; unmatched junction nucleotides: 3. The germline V gene encodes CDR1 SGHNT and CDR2 YYREEE (reference sequence). The CDR3 consists of 15 residues. CDR3 protein: CASSRTSGKYNEQFF. CDR3 bases: TGTGCCAGCAGCCGGACTAGCGGGAAGTACAATGAGCAGTTCTTC.

This CDR3 is CASSIGGAGGQSYEQYF. The CDR3 coding sequence is TGTGCCAGTAGTATCGGGGGAGCGGGAGGCCAATCCTACGAGCAGTACTTC. The gene calls are TRBV19 and TRBJ2-7; TRBD2 aligns across 9 bases. The CDR3 is 17 residues long. The V and J ends lost 3 bases and 1 base, in that order; junction bases with no gene match: 10. CDR1 and CDR2 from the germline V gene are LNHDA and SQIVND (reference sequence). Full variable domain (missing parts from reference TRBV19 and TRBJ2-7): DGGITQSPKYLFRKEGQNVTLSCEQNLNHDAMYWYRQDPGQGLRLIYYSQIVNDFQKGDIAEGYSVSREKKESFPLTVTSAQKNPTAFYLCASSIGGAGGQSYEQYFGPGTRLTVT.

V usage is TRBV4-2 and J usage is TRBJ1-5, with 7 bases that match TRBD1. CDR1 is LGHNA and CDR2 is YNFKEQ in the germline V gene. This CDR3 spans 15 amino acids. Trimming removed 0 bases from V and 12 bases from J; junction bases left unmatched: 11. The CDR3 DNA reads TGTGCCAGCAGCCAAGAAATCCAGGGGGGTTCTCACCAGCATTTT. The encoded protein is CASSQEIQGGSHQHF.

This clone was seen a single time. V is TRBV3-1 (or the pseudogene TRBV3-2) and J is TRBJ2-7; D possibly corresponds to TRBD2 (6 bases). Trimming shortened V by 4 bases and J by 6 bases, and 19 bases separated the two germline ends. CDR3 length equals 15 residues. From germline, CDR1 is LGHDT and CDR2 YNNKEL (reference sequence). CDR3 nucleotides: TGTGCCAGCAGCCTGTTCCGGGACTCCCATGGCGAGCAGTACTTC. It specifies CASSLFRDSHGEQYF.

V gene TRBV11-2 combines with J gene TRBJ1-1; TRBD1 matches at 7 bases. Germline V gives CDR1 SGHAT, CDR2 FQNNGV. The CDR3 contains 18 residues. V gave up 5 bases and J gave up 0 bases; unmatched junction bases: 15. The CDR3, as DNA: TGTGCCAGCAGCCTACCAGGGGGACGGGCCGTTATGAACACTGAAGCTTTCTTT. This codes for CASSLPGGRAVMNTEAFF.

The chain employs TRBV6-1 and TRBJ1-5; D unclear. Germline values: CDR1 MNHNS, CDR2 SASEGT. The CDR3 runs 14 residues. Trimming took 2 bases from V and 5 from J, leaving 10 bases between them. CDR3 sequence: CASSERRSDQPQHF. CDR3 coding DNA: TGTGCCAGCAGTGAACGGAGATCTGATCAGCCCCAGCATTTT.